Presented here are 17 T cell receptor beta chains from one specimen sequenced in a study of blood T cell repertoires in COVID-19. Sequenced by immunoSEQ multiplex PCR; TCRdb stores in-frame clones only, minus some. The data show around 400,000 clones, approximately 89% seen once. The sequenced material came from peripheral blood. These receptors all come from a woman in her sixties or seventies with COVID-19, enrolled during active disease.

In this sample, this clone turned up once. The chain combines TRBV2 with TRBJ2-3; TRBD2 might be the D (6 bases). The CDR3 is 13 amino acids. CDR1 SNHLY and CDR2 FYNNEI come from the germline V gene. Deletions cut 5 bases from V and 2 bases from J, with 8 bases between. Here the CDR3 DNA reads TGTGCCAGCAGTAGGGACTTCACAGATACGCAGTATTTT. Its translation is CASSRDFTDTQYF.

The chain combines TRBV5-1 with TRBJ1-2, with 8 bases that match TRBD1. The CDR3 consists of 15 residues. Per the germline V gene, CDR1 is SGHRS and CDR2 is YFSETQ. Trimming removed 3 bases from V and 4 bases from J; junction bases left unmatched: 8. The CDR3 sequence: CASSSTGDLSYGYTF. CDR3 DNA: TGCGCCAGCAGCTCGACAGGGGACCTAAGCTATGGCTACACCTTC.

The rearrangement links TRBV18 to TRBJ1-4, with 9 positions matching TRBD1. CDR3 length: 16 residues. Germline CDR1 KGHSH, CDR2 LQKENI. After removal of 2 bases from V and 2 bases from J, the junction contained 3 bases not matched to a gene. The CDR3 nucleotides are TGTGCCAGCTCACCAACGGACAGGGGCACTAATGAAAAACTGTTTTTT. Translating gives CASSPTDRGTNEKLFF.

V gene TRBV19 combines with J gene TRBJ1-6; 8 bases align to TRBD1. CDR1 and CDR2 (germline): LNHDA, SQIVND (reference sequence). With V trimmed by 5 bases and J by 10 bases, 13 bases remained unmatched. This CDR3 region has 16 residues. The CDR3 DNA is TGTGCCAGTAGTCTAATACCCGGGACAGGACGATCACCCCTCCACTTT. It is translated as CASSLIPGTGRSPLHF.

CDR3 coding DNA: TGTGCCAGCAGCTATCGAGGGTCCGGGATGAACACCATATATTTT. It codes for CASSYRGSGMNTIYF. The rearrangement joins TRBV7-7 to TRBJ1-3; D unresolved. The V and J ends lost 4 bases and 7 bases respectively, with 17 bases between them. CDR1 and CDR2 (germline): SSHAT, FNYEAQ (reference sequence). This CDR3 is built from 15 residues. The full variable domain, its missing parts supplied by reference TRBV7-7 and TRBJ1-3, is GAGVSQSPRYKVTKRGQDVTLRCDPISSHATLYWYQQALGQGPEFLTYFNYEAQPDKSGLPSDRFSAERPEGSISTLTIQRTEQRDSAMYRCASSYRGSGMNTIYFGEGSWLTVV.

CDR3 region: CASSATSGRTYEQYF. The CDR3 bases are TGTGCCAGCAGCGCCACTAGCGGGCGAACCTACGAGCAGTACTTC. V usage is TRBV5-4 and J usage is TRBJ2-7, with TRBD2 matching over 9 bases. V lost 4 bases and J lost 2; bases outside the gene matches: 7. CDR3 length equals 15 residues. The germline V gene encodes CDR1 SGHNT and CDR2 YYREEE (reference sequence).

The V call is TRBV2, the J call TRBJ1-5, with a tentative D call TRBD1 (6 bases). Trimming pared 7 bases from V and 6 bases from J, leaving 13 bases between. CDR3 length: 13 amino acids. CDR1 and CDR2 (germline): SNHLY, FYNNEI. DNA of the CDR3: TGTGCCAGCACAGCAGGGGCCGGTCAGCCCCAGCATTTT. The encoded protein is CASTAGAGQPQHF.

The chain uses TRBV30 and TRBJ2-2; 10 nucleotides match TRBD2. This CDR3 comprises 14 residues. Trimming took 5 bases from V and 6 from J; bases not matched to a gene: 6. Germline V CDR1 and CDR2: GTSNPN, SVGIG (reference sequence). The DNA of the CDR3 is TGTGCCTGGCGAGCGGGGGGGCGGCCCGGGGAGCTGTTTTTT. Residues: CAWRAGGRPGELFF.

The chain carries TRBV19 and TRBJ1-1, with a tentative D call TRBD1 (6 bases). Trimming stripped 5 bases from V and 1 base from J, with 8 bases between. The V gene's germline CDR1 is LNHDA and CDR2 SQIVND (reference sequence). The CDR3 is 13 amino acids. The CDR3 DNA sequence: TGTGCCAGTAGTGGGGGCCCGAACACTGAAGCTTTCTTT. This gives the protein CASSGGPNTEAFF.

This sequence joins TRBV11-2 and TRBJ2-5; 16 bases map to TRBD2. The CDR3 contains 18 residues. Looked up from germline, CDR1 is SGHAT and CDR2 is FQNNGV. J lost 5 bases, V lost 5 bases, and 11 bases had no gene match. CDR3 sequence: CASSHGTSGGAFGETQYF. The CDR3, as DNA: TGTGCCAGCAGCCATGGGACTAGCGGGGGGGCCTTTGGTGAGACCCAGTACTTC.

The CDR3 region has the DNA TGTGCCAGCAAACCACTGGGGAGCGAAAAACTGTTTTTT. This translates into CASKPLGSEKLFF. The rearrangement uses TRBV6-5 and TRBJ1-4; the D is unclear. V was trimmed by 7 bases and J by 8 bases, leaving 14 bases between them. From germline, CDR1 is MNHEY and CDR2 SVGAGI. CDR3 length equals 13 residues.

This clone has more than one count but fewer than ten. J is TRBJ1-5 and V is TRBV5-5; 9 positions match TRBD1. Losses at the gene ends were 4 bases for V and 3 bases for J; bases not matched to a gene: 2. The CDR3 contains 14 residues. The germline V gene encodes CDR1 SGHKS and CDR2 YYEKEE (reference sequence). CDR3 bases: TGTGCCAGCAGCCGGGACAGGGACAATCAGCCCCAGCATTTT. The encoded protein is CASSRDRDNQPQHF.

V is TRBV5-1 and J is TRBJ2-3; a possible D gene is TRBD2 (7 bases). This CDR3 has 14 residues. Germline loops: CDR1 SGHRS, CDR2 YFSETQ. Trimming pared 7 bases from V and 5 bases from J, leaving 17 bases between. For the CDR3, the DNA is TGCGCCAGCTGTCTTGGGGGGGCTGGAGATACGCAGTATTTT. It is translated as CASCLGGAGDTQYF. The whole variable domain, remainder taken from reference TRBV5-1 and TRBJ2-3, is KAGVTQTPRYLIKTRGQQVTLSCSPISGHRSVSWYQQTPGQGLQFLFEYFSETQRNKGNFPGRFSGRQFSNSRSEMNVSTLELGDSALYLCASCLGGAGDTQYFGPGTRLTVL.

This chain joins TRBV2 and TRBJ2-7, with 9 bases fitting TRBD1. V trimming: 2 bases; J trimming: 4 bases; junction bases outside the gene matches: 15. This CDR3 has 18 amino acids. Germline V CDR1 and CDR2: SNHLY, FYNNEI. CDR3 region: CASSEKIQNRGLRYEQYF. CDR3 in DNA: TGTGCCAGCAGTGAAAAAATCCAAAACAGGGGGCTCAGGTACGAGCAGTACTTC.

V usage is TRBV28 and J usage is TRBJ1-1; possible D gene TRBD1, 6 bases. The CDR3 sequence is 15 residues long. Trimming took off 5 bases at V and 1 base at J, with 14 bases between the two ends. Germline values: CDR1 MDHEN, CDR2 SYDVKM. The chain's CDR3 is CASSTPGQRNTEAFF. In DNA form, the CDR3 reads TGTGCCAGCAGTACCCCGGGACAAAGGAACACTGAAGCTTTCTTT.

This sequence joins TRBV10-2 and TRBJ2-4, with 9 bases fitting TRBD2. The CDR3 runs to 16 residues. Germline-derived CDR1 and CDR2 are WSHSY and SAAADI. The J segment lost 3 bases and the V segment lost 6 bases, leaving 9 bases of the junction unmatched. DNA for the CDR3: TGCGCCAGCAGCCCAGGGATAGCGGGGGTCAAAAACATTCAGTACTTC. This encodes CASSPGIAGVKNIQYF.

The chain combines TRBV9 with TRBJ1-2; TRBD1 might be the D (6 bases). Trimming left V 0 bases short and J 7 bases short, with 13 bases between. Germline V gives CDR1 SGDLS, CDR2 YYNGEE. There are 14 residues in the CDR3. The CDR3 DNA reads as TGTGCCAGCAGCGTAGGATCAGGGGCGGGTGGCTACACCTTC. This translates into CASSVGSGAGGYTF.